Following are 26 T cell receptor beta chains from one sample sequenced in a study of CXCR3-negative and CXCR3-positive naive CD8 T cells. Carrying UMI labels, the TRB cDNA libraries were prepared through 5' RACE. TCRdb reprocessed the 5' RACE reads, keeping one entry per CDR3 protein, no DNA. The sample's table shows approximately 47,000 distinct CDR3 sequences. The sample was naive CXCR3- CD8+ T cells from blood. Subset meaning: CD45RO-CCR7+CD27+CD95- naive CD8+ T cells lacking CXCR3 (TNR3-). The receptors were sampled from a human donor in good health. Some clones in this sample may be carry-over from other donors' samples.

The chain carries TRBV2 and TRBJ1-1; TCRdb reports TRBD1, a call that lacks DNA to check it against. Germline CDR1 is SNHLY and CDR2 is FYNNEI. CDR3 length: 15 amino acids. Here the CDR3 reads CASRYLGDRNTEAFF.

The V gene is TRBV7-9, the J gene TRBJ2-1. Per the germline V gene, CDR1 is SEHNR and CDR2 is FQNEAQ (reference sequence). The CDR3 consists of 12 residues. CDR3 residues: CASSDGRNEQFF.

The rearrangement links TRBV10-3 to TRBJ2-7; TCRdb's D call, TRBD1, is unchecked because there is no DNA. This CDR3 is built from 13 residues. From germline, CDR1 is ENHRY and CDR2 SYGVKD. The CDR3 reads CAISEMGPYEQYF.

CDR3 loop: CSVDGHPTGELFF. This chain joins TRBV29-1 and TRBJ2-2; checking the TCRdb D call of TRBD1 is not possible without DNA. The CDR3 extends over 13 amino acids. The germline V gene encodes CDR1 SQVTM and CDR2 ANQGSEA.

The CDR3 is CASSQDRGLGTQYF. J is TRBJ2-5 and V is TRBV14; the TCRdb call, TRBD2, lacks DNA for checking. This CDR3 spans 14 amino acids. Germline CDR1 and CDR2: SGHDN and FVKESK.

This chain uses TRBV5-4 with TRBJ2-5. The CDR3 runs 16 residues. Germline CDR1 and CDR2: SGHNT and YYREEE (reference sequence). CDR3 loop: CASSLFVSGNQETQYF.

V usage is TRBV6-4 and J usage is TRBJ2-2; TCRdb reports TRBD1, a call that lacks DNA to check it against. The germline V gene encodes CDR1 MRHNA and CDR2 SNTAGT. CDR3 size: 15 residues. The CDR3 is CASSDSTGGTGELFF.

The chain joins TRBV5-1 to TRBJ2-7; the D gene TCRdb calls, TRBD2, cannot be checked with no DNA. Germline CDR1 and CDR2: SGHRS and YFSETQ. This CDR3 region has 15 residues. CDR3: CASSWRGGSADEQYF.

This chain joins TRBV29-1 and TRBJ1-2; TCRdb's D call of TRBD1 is untestable without DNA. This CDR3 spans 14 amino acids. Germline lookup yields CDR1 SQVTM and CDR2 ANQGSEA. CDR3: CSVEGQGPNYGYTF.

This rearrangement joins TRBV3-1 to TRBJ2-7. Germline V CDR1 and CDR2: LGHDT, YNNKEL (reference sequence). This CDR3 has 13 amino acids. This chain's CDR3 is CASSQDGSYEQYF.

V is TRBV28 and J is TRBJ1-2. Germline CDR1 reads MDHEN; CDR2 reads SYDVKM. The CDR3 is 13 residues long. CDR3 loop: CASTYISNYGYTF.

The chain couples TRBV7-6 to TRBJ2-1; the D call from TCRdb, TRBD1, cannot be confirmed without DNA. CDR1 is SGHVS, CDR2 FNYEAQ, per germline. CDR3 length equals 14 residues. This chain's CDR3 is CASSSPGTGGEQFF.

This chain connects TRBV25-1 to TRBJ2-2; TCRdb returns TRBD1, unconfirmable since there is no DNA. Per the germline V gene, CDR1 is MGHDK and CDR2 is SYGVNS. CDR3 length: 17 amino acids. CDR3 loop: CASSEYYQGANTGELFF.

The genes are TRBV11-2 and TRBJ2-3. This CDR3 comprises 16 residues. Germline CDR1 reads SGHAT; CDR2 reads FQNNGV. The CDR3 here is CASSLMVSSPADTQYF.

The V call is TRBV25-1, the J call TRBJ2-5; the D gene TCRdb calls, TRBD1, cannot be checked with no DNA. Germline V gene data show CDR1 as MGHDK and CDR2 as SYGVNS. The CDR3 has 14 amino acids. The CDR3 loop is CASSEGAGSETQYF.

The chain uses TRBV7-6 and TRBJ1-1; TCRdb reports TRBD1, a call that lacks DNA to check it against. This CDR3 region has 14 residues. Germline CDR1 and CDR2: SGHVS and FNYEAQ. The CDR3 sequence is CASTPNGGHTEAFF.

The chain is built from TRBV4-2 and TRBJ2-1; TCRdb selects TRBD2, and the lack of DNA leaves this call unchecked. The CDR3 has 19 amino acids. Germline CDR1 reads LGHNA; CDR2 reads YNFKEQ. The CDR3 is CASSQQPGLADSSYNEQFF.

V and J are TRBV27 and TRBJ2-7; the TRBD2 assignment by TCRdb is unverifiable without DNA. The germline V gene has CDR1 MNHEY and CDR2 SMNVEV (reference sequence). The CDR3 covers 15 residues. Here the CDR3 reads CASSLLAGGIYEQYF.

The J gene is TRBJ2-4, the V gene TRBV29-1; TCRdb indicates TRBD1, and absent DNA this call remains unverified. CDR3 length: 11 amino acids. In germline, CDR1 is SQVTM, CDR2 ANQGSEA. CDR3 amino acids: CSADRENIQYF.

The J gene is TRBJ2-7, the V gene TRBV20-1; TCRdb reports TRBD2, a call that lacks DNA to check it against. The germline CDR1 and CDR2 sequences are DFQATT and SNEGSKA (reference sequence). This CDR3 is built from 16 residues. This CDR3 reads CSARDLVSGADYEQYF.

The chain joins TRBV27 to TRBJ1-5; with no DNA, the TCRdb D assignment of TRBD1 cannot be verified. Germline CDR1 and CDR2: MNHEY and SMNVEV (reference sequence). This CDR3 has 14 amino acids. CDR3: CASSWDKSNQPQHF.

The chain couples TRBV5-1 to TRBJ2-5; as DNA is missing, the TRBD2 call by TCRdb cannot be tested. Germline values: CDR1 SGHRS, CDR2 YFSETQ. CDR3 length: 16 residues. The CDR3 region is CASSLTALPSQETQYF.

This rearrangement joins TRBV7-8 to TRBJ2-5; TCRdb selects TRBD1, and the lack of DNA leaves this call unchecked. CDR1 and CDR2 from the germline V gene are SGHVS and FQNEAQ. The CDR3 loop spans 14 amino acids. CDR3 protein: CASSPPGAGETQYF.

The J gene is TRBJ1-5, the V gene TRBV5-1; TCRdb reports TRBD1, a call that lacks DNA to check it against. The CDR3 extends over 15 amino acids. Germline assignment: CDR1 SGHRS and CDR2 YFSETQ. The CDR3 protein is CASSLEVGEGQPQHF.

The CDR3 sequence is CASGSRQPGNQPPHF. The genes are TRBV28 and TRBJ1-5; TCRdb names TRBD1, which stays unverified in the absence of DNA. This CDR3 has 15 amino acids. Looked up from germline, CDR1 is MDHEN and CDR2 is SYDVKM.

CDR3 region: CASSQADHGQGSYNEQFF. The chain is built from TRBV4-3 and TRBJ2-1; the D gene TCRdb calls, TRBD1, cannot be checked with no DNA. Germline CDR1 reads LGHNA; CDR2 reads YSLEER. The CDR3 sequence is 18 residues long.